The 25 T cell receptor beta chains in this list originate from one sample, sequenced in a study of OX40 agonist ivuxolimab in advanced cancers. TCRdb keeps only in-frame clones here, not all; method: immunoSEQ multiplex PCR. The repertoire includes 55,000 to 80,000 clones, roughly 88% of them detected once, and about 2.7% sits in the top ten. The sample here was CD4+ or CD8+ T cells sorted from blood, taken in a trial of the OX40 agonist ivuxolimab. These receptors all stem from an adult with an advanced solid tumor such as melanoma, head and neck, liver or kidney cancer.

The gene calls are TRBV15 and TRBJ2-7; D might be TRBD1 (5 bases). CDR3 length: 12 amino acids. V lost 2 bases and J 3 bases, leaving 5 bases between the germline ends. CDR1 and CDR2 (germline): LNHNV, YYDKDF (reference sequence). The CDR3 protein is CATSRQGYEQYF. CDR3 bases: TGTGCCACCAGCAGACAGGGCTACGAGCAGTACTTC. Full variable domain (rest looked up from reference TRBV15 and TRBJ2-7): DAMVIQNPRYQVTQFGKPVTLSCSQTLNHNVMYWYQQKSSQAPKLLFHYYDKDFNNEADTPDNFQSRRPNTSFCFLDIRSPGLGDTAMYLCATSRQGYEQYFGPGTRLTVT.

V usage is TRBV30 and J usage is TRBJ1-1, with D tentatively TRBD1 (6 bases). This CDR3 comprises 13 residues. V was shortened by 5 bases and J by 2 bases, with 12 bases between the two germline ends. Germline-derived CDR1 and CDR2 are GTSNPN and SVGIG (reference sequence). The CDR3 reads CAWGGQYNTEAFF. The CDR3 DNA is TGTGCCTGGGGAGGACAGTATAACACTGAAGCTTTCTTT.

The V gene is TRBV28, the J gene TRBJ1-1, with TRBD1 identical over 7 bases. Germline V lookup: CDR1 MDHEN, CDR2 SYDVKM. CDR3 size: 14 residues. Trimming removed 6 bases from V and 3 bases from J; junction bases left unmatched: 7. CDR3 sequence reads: CASSLGGLDTEAFF. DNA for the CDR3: TGTGCCAGCAGCCTAGGGGGCTTGGACACTGAAGCTTTCTTT. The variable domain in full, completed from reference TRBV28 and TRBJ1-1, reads DVKVTQSSRYLVKRTGEKVFLECVQDMDHENMFWYRQDPGLGLRLIYFSYDVKMKEKGDIPEGYSVSREKKERFSLILESASTNQTSMYLCASSLGGLDTEAFFGQGTRLTVV.

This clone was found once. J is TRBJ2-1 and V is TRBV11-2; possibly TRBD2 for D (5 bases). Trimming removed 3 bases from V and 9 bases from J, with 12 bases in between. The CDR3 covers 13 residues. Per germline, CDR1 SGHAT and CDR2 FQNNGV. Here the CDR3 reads CASSFAREGEQFF. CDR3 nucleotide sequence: TGTGCCAGCAGCTTCGCTAGAGAGGGTGAGCAGTTCTTC.

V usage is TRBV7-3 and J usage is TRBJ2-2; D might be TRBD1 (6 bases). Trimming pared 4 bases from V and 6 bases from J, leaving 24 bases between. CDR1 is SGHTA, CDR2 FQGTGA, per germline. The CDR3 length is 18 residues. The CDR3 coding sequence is TGTGCCAGCAGCTCGACTAATGGACGGGGCAAGGGGGCCGGGGAGCTGTTTTTT. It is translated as CASSSTNGRGKGAGELFF.

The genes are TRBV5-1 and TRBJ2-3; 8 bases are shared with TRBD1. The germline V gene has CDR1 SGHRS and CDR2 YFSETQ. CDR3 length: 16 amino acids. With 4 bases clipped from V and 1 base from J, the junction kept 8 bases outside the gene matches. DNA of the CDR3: TGCGCCAGCAGCCCGACAGGGGACCGCGGCACAGATACGCAGTATTTT. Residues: CASSPTGDRGTDTQYF.

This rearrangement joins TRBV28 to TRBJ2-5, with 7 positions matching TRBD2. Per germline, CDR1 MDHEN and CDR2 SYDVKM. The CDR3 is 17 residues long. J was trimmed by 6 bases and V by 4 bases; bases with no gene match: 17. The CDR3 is CASSWAPDSGVSKTQYF. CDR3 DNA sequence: TGTGCCAGCAGTTGGGCCCCTGACAGCGGGGTTAGTAAGACCCAGTACTTC.

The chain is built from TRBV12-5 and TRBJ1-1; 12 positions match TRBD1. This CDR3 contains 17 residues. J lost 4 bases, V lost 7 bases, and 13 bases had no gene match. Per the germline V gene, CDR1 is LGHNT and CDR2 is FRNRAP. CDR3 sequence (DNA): TGTGCTAGTGCTCACCGCCGGGACAGGGGGCTTGGCACTGAAGCTTTCTTT. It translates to CASAHRRDRGLGTEAFF.

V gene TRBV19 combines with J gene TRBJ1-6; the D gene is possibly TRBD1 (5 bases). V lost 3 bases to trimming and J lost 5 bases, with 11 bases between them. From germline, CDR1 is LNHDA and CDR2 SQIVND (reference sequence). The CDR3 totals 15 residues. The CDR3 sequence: CASSIGTGNNSPLHF. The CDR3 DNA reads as TGTGCCAGTAGTATCGGGACGGGGAATAATTCACCCCTCCACTTT.

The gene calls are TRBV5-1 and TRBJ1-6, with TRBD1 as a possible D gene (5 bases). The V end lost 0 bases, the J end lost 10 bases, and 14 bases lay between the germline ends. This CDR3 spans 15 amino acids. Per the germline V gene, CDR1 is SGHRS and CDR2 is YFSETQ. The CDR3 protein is CASSLDQGRRSPLHF. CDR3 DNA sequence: TGCGCCAGCAGCTTGGATCAGGGACGGAGGTCACCCCTCCACTTT.

Here the CDR3 reads CATSRERQSDNEQFF. CDR3 sequence (DNA): TGTGCCACCAGCAGAGAACGGCAGTCTGACAATGAGCAGTTCTTC. The J gene is TRBJ2-1, the V gene TRBV15; D remains ambiguous. V was clipped by 0 bases and J by 5 bases, with 11 bases between them. Germline V lookup: CDR1 LNHNV, CDR2 YYDKDF (reference sequence). The CDR3 loop spans 15 amino acids.

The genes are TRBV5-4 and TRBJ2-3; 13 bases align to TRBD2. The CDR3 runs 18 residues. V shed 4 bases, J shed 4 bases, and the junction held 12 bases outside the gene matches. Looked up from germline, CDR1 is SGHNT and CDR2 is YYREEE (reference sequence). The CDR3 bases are TGTGCCAGCAGCACAGGGACTAGCGGGGTACTTAGGGCAGATACGCAGTATTTT. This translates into CASSTGTSGVLRADTQYF.

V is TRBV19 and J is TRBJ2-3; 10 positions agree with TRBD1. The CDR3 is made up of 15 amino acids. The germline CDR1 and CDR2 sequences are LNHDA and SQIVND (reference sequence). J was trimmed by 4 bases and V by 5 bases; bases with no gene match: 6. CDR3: CASSFDRGHADTQYF. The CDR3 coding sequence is TGTGCCAGTAGTTTCGACAGGGGGCACGCAGATACGCAGTATTTT.

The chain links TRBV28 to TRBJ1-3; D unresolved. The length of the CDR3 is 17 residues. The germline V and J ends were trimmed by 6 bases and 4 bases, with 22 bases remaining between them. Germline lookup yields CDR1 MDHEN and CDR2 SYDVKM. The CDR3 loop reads CASSARGWEVEGNTIYF. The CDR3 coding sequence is TGTGCCAGCAGCGCAAGAGGGTGGGAGGTGGAAGGAAACACCATATATTTT.

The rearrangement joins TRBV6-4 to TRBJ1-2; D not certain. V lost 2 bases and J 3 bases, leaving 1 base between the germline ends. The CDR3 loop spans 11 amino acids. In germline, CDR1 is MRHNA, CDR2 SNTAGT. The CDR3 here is CASSDHYGYTF. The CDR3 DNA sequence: TGTGCCAGCAGTGACCACTATGGCTACACCTTC.

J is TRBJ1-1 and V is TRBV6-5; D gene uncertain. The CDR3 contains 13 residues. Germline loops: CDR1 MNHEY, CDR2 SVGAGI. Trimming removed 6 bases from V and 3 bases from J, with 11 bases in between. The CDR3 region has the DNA TGTGCCAGCAGACCTGGGCCCCACACTGAAGCTTTCTTT. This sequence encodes CASRPGPHTEAFF.

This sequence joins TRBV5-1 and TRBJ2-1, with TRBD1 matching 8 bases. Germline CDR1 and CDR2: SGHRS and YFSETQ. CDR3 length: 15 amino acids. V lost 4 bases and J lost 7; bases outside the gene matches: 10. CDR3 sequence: CASSPDRAFPNEQFF. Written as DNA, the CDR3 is TGCGCCAGCAGCCCGGACAGGGCTTTCCCGAATGAGCAGTTCTTC.

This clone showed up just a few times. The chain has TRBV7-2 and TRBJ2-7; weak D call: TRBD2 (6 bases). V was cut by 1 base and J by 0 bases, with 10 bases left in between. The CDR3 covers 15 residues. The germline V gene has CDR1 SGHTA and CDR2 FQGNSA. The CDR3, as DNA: TGTGCCAGCAGCTTAGGGGGCGGGACCTCCTACGAGCAGTACTTC. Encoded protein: CASSLGGGTSYEQYF.

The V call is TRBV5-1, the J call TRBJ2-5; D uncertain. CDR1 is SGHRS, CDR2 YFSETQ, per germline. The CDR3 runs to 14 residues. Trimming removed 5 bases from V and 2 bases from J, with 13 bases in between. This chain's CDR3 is CASSQRTSQETQYF. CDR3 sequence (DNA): TGCGCCAGCAGTCAGAGGACCTCACAAGAGACCCAGTACTTC.

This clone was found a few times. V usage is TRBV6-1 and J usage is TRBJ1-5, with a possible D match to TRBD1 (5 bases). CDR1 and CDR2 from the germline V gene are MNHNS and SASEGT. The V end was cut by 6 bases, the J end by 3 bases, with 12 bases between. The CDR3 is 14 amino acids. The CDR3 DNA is TGTGCCAGCAGCGGGACGGCCACCAATCAGCCCCAGCATTTT. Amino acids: CASSGTATNQPQHF.

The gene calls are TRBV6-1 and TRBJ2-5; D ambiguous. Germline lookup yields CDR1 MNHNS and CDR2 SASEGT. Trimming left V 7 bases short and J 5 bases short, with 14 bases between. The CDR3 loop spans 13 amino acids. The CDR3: CASTQARRETQYF. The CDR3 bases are TGTGCCAGCACCCAAGCGAGGCGGGAGACCCAGTACTTC.

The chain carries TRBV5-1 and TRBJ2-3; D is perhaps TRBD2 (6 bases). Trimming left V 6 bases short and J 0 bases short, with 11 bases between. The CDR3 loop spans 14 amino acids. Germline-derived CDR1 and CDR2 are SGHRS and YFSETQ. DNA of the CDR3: TGCGCCAGCATGCTAGCGCTAAGCACAGATACGCAGTATTTT. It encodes CASMLALSTDTQYF.

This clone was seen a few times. The CDR3 reads CASSYRDYGYTF. DNA for the CDR3: TGTGCCAGCAGTTACAGGGACTATGGCTACACCTTC. The V and J genes are TRBV6-5 and TRBJ1-2; D not resolved. V lost 2 bases and J 3 bases, leaving 4 bases between the germline ends. This CDR3 is built from 12 residues. Germline V gene lookup returns CDR1 MNHEY and CDR2 SVGAGI.

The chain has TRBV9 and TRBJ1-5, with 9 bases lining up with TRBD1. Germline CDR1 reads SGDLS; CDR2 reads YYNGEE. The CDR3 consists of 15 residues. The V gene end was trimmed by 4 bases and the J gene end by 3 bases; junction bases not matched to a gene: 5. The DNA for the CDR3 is TGTGCCAGCAGCCCTGGGACAGGGTACAATCAGCCCCAGCATTTT. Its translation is CASSPGTGYNQPQHF.

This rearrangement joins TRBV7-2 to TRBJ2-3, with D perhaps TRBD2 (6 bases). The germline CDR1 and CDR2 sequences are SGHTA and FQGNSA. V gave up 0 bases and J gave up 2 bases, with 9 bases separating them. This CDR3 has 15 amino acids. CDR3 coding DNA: TGTGCCAGCAGCTTAGCGGGGGGATCCACAGATACGCAGTATTTT. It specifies CASSLAGGSTDTQYF.